The 14 T cell receptor beta chains listed next were all sequenced from one sample in a study of blood T cell repertoires in COVID-19. Profiled with immunoSEQ multiplex PCR; TCRdb holds only in-frame clones, not every one. The sample gives around 200,000 clones, more than 80% of which show up once; roughly 1.2% is in the top ten. Sequencing used peripheral blood. The receptors stem from a woman in her twenties or thirties with COVID-19, enrolled during active disease.

The rearrangement joins TRBV28 to TRBJ2-7, with TRBD1 as a possible D gene (5 bases). The germline CDR1 and CDR2 sequences are MDHEN and SYDVKM. The CDR3 loop spans 13 amino acids. Trimming cost V 11 bases and J 1 base, with 15 bases left between them. The CDR3 spells CAVQEPLSYEQYF. The CDR3 bases are TGTGCCGTACAGGAGCCCCTTTCCTACGAGCAGTACTTC.

The CDR3 sequence: CASSPGDSSGNTIYF. The CDR3 DNA is TGTGCCAGCAGCCCAGGGGACAGCTCTGGAAACACCATATATTTT. V and J are TRBV7-2 and TRBJ1-3; TRBD1 agrees at 7 bases. The junction had 4 bases not matched to a gene; V was cut back by 5 bases and J by 0 bases. There are 15 residues in the CDR3. Per the germline V gene, CDR1 is SGHTA and CDR2 is FQGNSA.

The rearrangement links TRBV28 to TRBJ1-2; D is possibly TRBD1 (6 bases). The CDR3 has 14 amino acids. Trimming shortened V by 5 bases and J by 2 bases, and 12 bases separated the two germline ends. Germline loops: CDR1 MDHEN, CDR2 SYDVKM. CDR3 nucleotide sequence: TGTGCCAGCAGTCCATATACAGGGAACTATGGCTACACCTTC. It yields the protein CASSPYTGNYGYTF.

The chain couples TRBV27 to TRBJ2-1, with D possibly being TRBD2 (5 bases). Germline loops: CDR1 MNHEY, CDR2 SMNVEV (reference sequence). The CDR3 sequence is 16 residues long. The V gene lost 4 bases and the J gene lost 0 bases, with 13 bases spanning the gap. The CDR3, as DNA: TGTGCCAGCAGTTCTGTGAGGGAAACCTCCTACAATGAGCAGTTCTTC. Translation: CASSSVRETSYNEQFF.

The V gene is TRBV30, the J gene TRBJ2-7, with D perhaps matching TRBD2 (6 bases). Trimming pared 4 bases from V and 3 bases from J, leaving 13 bases between. This CDR3 spans 13 amino acids. Per germline, CDR1 GTSNPN and CDR2 SVGIG (reference sequence). This CDR3 is CAWTKKGLYEQYF. The CDR3 nucleotides are TGTGCCTGGACGAAAAAGGGACTCTACGAGCAGTACTTC.

V gene TRBV20-1 combines with J gene TRBJ2-7; 9 nucleotides agree with TRBD1. Germline lookup yields CDR1 DFQATT and CDR2 SNEGSKA (reference sequence). CDR3 length: 14 residues. V shed 5 bases, J shed 2 bases, and the junction held 7 bases outside the gene matches. The CDR3 spells CSARGQGNTYEQYF. CDR3 DNA sequence: TGCAGTGCTCGTGGACAGGGGAACACCTACGAGCAGTACTTC.

This clone was recorded once. V is TRBV19 and J is TRBJ1-4, with D hard to call. Between the trimmed V and J ends, which lost 4 bases and 6 bases, there was a span of 6 bases. This CDR3 contains 12 residues. Per the germline V gene, CDR1 is LNHDA and CDR2 is SQIVND (reference sequence). The chain's CDR3 is CASSTPYEKLFF. In DNA form, the CDR3 reads TGTGCCAGTAGTACCCCATATGAAAAACTGTTTTTT. The full variable domain, completed using reference TRBV19 and TRBJ1-4, is DGGITQSPKYLFRKEGQNVTLSCEQNLNHDAMYWYRQDPGQGLRLIYYSQIVNDFQKGDIAEGYSVSREKKESFPLTVTSAQKNPTAFYLCASSTPYEKLFFGSGTQLSVL.

J is TRBJ1-2 and V is TRBV4-1; 11 positions agree with TRBD1. The CDR3 is 15 amino acids. Trimming at V came to 1 base and at J to 6 bases, leaving 4 bases not matched to a gene. The V gene's germline CDR1 is MGHRA and CDR2 YSYEKL. CDR3 nucleotide sequence: TGCGCCAGCAGCCAAGCCTGGACAGGGGGCAATGGCTACACCTTC. Protein product: CASSQAWTGGNGYTF.

This clone was seen a single time. The chain carries TRBV24-1 and TRBJ1-2; D might be TRBD1 (6 bases). V lost 9 bases and J lost 7, with 17 bases in between. Germline assignment: CDR1 KGHDR and CDR2 SFDVKD. The CDR3 runs to 13 residues. The CDR3 region has the DNA TGTGCCACCTCGGCGGGGGCAGTAACTGGCTACACCTTC. Protein sequence: CATSAGAVTGYTF.

This chain uses TRBV29-1 with TRBJ1-1; a possible D gene is TRBD1 (5 bases). V was clipped by 4 bases and J by 1 base, with 10 bases between them. Germline V lookup: CDR1 SQVTM, CDR2 ANQGSEA. The CDR3 spans 13 residues. The CDR3 loop reads CSVAGRANTEAFF. The DNA of the CDR3 is TGCAGCGTTGCGGGCAGGGCGAACACTGAAGCTTTCTTT.

The chain joins TRBV18 to TRBJ2-4, with 7 bases fitting TRBD2. Germline values: CDR1 KGHSH, CDR2 LQKENI. CDR3 size: 19 residues. With 3 bases clipped from V and 0 bases from J, the junction kept 14 bases outside the gene matches. CDR3 DNA: TGTGCCAGCTCACCTTCGGGAGGCCAAGGATCTATAGCCAAAAACATTCAGTACTTC. Translating gives CASSPSGGQGSIAKNIQYF.

V gene TRBV9 combines with J gene TRBJ1-6, with no clear D. This CDR3 region has 13 residues. Germline CDR1 and CDR2: SGDLS and YYNGEE. V was trimmed by 0 bases and J by 7 bases, leaving 5 bases between them. The CDR3 spells CASSVAENSPLHF. The CDR3, as DNA: TGTGCCAGCAGCGTAGCGGAGAATTCACCCCTCCACTTT.

To note about this clone: Other DNA sequences of this sample code for an identical CDR3. The chain uses TRBV28 and TRBJ1-5; 7 bases line up with TRBD1. Looked up from germline, CDR1 is MDHEN and CDR2 is SYDVKM. The trim removed 5 bases at V and 1 base at J, leaving 5 bases unmatched. This CDR3 region has 15 residues. CDR3 DNA sequence: TGTGCCAGCAGTCCCCGACAGGGAAGCAATCAGCCCCAGCATTTT. This sequence encodes CASSPRQGSNQPQHF.

The chain couples TRBV11-2 to TRBJ2-7; 8 bases agree with TRBD2. The CDR3 contains 15 residues. Germline values: CDR1 SGHAT, CDR2 FQNNGV. The junction had 6 bases not matched to a gene; V was cut back by 5 bases and J by 0 bases. CDR3 sequence: CASSELAVSSYEQYF. The DNA of the CDR3 is TGTGCCAGCAGCGAACTAGCGGTAAGCTCCTACGAGCAGTACTTC.